The rows below give T cell receptor beta chains drawn from one sample of a study of a mutant IDH1 vaccine in newly diagnosed glioma. Repertoires were generated with immunoSEQ multiplex PCR, while TCRdb's copy carries only in-frame clones and drops some. Of tens of thousands of clones listed, more than 80% were seen once; the top ten hold around 1.5%. Their cognate antigens are unknown. The sample in question was PBMCs, obtained from a glioma patient whose treatment included an IDH1 peptide vaccine. Every receptor here comes from a man between 35 and 55 years old with glioma. The CDR3 runs from the conserved cysteine through the conserved F or W. The D gene is left open where the match is weak. Size is stated for part of the rows, as once, few or many counts, or as a class when the clone is expanded.

v_call	d_call	clone_size	j_call	cdr3_nt	cdr3_aa
TRBV6-6	TRBD2	-	TRBJ2-7	TGTGCCAGCAGCCCAACTAGCGCTACCTACGAGCAGTACTTC	CASSPTSATYEQYF
TRBV4-1	-	few	TRBJ2-3	TGCGCCAGCAGCCAGGGGGGCGTTGAAGGGGATACGCAGTATTTT	CASSQGGVEGDTQYF
TRBV15	-	-	TRBJ1-3	TGTGCCACCAGCAGGGCGGGGGGTAATTCTGGAAACACCATATATTTT	CATSRAGGNSGNTIYF
TRBV15	TRBD2	-	TRBJ2-4	TGTGCCACCAGCCCGGGGGGAGCCAAAAACATTCAGTACTTC	CATSPGGAKNIQYF
TRBV11-2	-	-	TRBJ2-2	TGTGCCAGCAGCTTAGCCGGGGAGCTGTTTTTT	CASSLAGELFF
TRBV6-6	TRBD1	-	TRBJ1-3	TGTGCCAGCAGTTTCGGACAGGGGAACACCATATATTTT	CASSFGQGNTIYF
TRBV7-9	-	-	TRBJ1-4	TGTGCCAGCAGCTCCCAGGGTAGGCTGTTTTTT	CASSSQGRLFF
TRBV18	-	-	TRBJ2-3	TGTGCCAGCTCACCGGGGCAGCTCGGCACAGATACGCAGTATTTT	CASSPGQLGTDTQYF
TRBV19	-	-	TRBJ1-4	TGTGCCAGTACTACACGGGGAGGAGGTGCAACTAATGAAAAACTGTTTTTT	CASTTRGGGATNEKLFF
TRBV27	-	-	TRBJ2-5	TGTGCCAGCAGTCTAAAAGGGGGGCAGCGAGAGACCCAGTACTTC	CASSLKGGQRETQYF
TRBV5-1	TRBD1	once	TRBJ2-3	TGCGCCAGCTCGACAGGGGGGGCAGATACGCAGTATTTT	CASSTGGADTQYF
TRBV6-4	-	-	TRBJ2-1	TGTGCCAGCAGTGACTCGAGCGGCGGGATAAATGAGCAGTTCTTC	CASSDSSGGINEQFF
TRBV19	-	-	TRBJ1-5	TGTGCCAGTAGTATAGGACAGGCTAGCAATCAGCCCCAGCATTTT	CASSIGQASNQPQHF